This T cell receptor (beta chain) was sequenced in a study of blood T cell repertoires in COVID-19. Libraries were prepared by immunoSEQ multiplex PCR; TCRdb keeps only in-frame clonotypes and omits some of them. This table holds roughly 330,000 clones, approximately 87% found once. CDR1 and CDR2 (germline): DFQATT, SNEGSKA (reference sequence). The V and J ends lost 3 bases and 0 bases, in that order; junction bases with no gene match: 5. The CDR3 sequence is 15 residues long. Cohort assignment relied on participant-reported clinical history. Sequenced sample: PBMCs or T cells enriched from blood (not recorded which). The chain carries TRBV20-1 and TRBJ2-7, with 10 positions matching TRBD2. This TCR was sampled from a woman between 25 and 40 years old who had recovered from COVID-19. The CDR3 DNA reads as TGCAGTGCTAGTGTCAGCGGGGGGGCCTCCTACGAGCAGTACTTC. Translating it yields CSASVSGGASYEQYF.